These T cell receptor beta chains were read from a single sample in a study of T cells expressing NK-cell markers. TCRdb processed the 5' RACE reads again and assigns one entry to each CDR3 protein, with no DNA. This specimen shows around 470,000 distinct CDR3 sequences; the ten leading clones hold over 1.3%. Sequenced sample: blood T cells: a sorted CD56 or NKG2C T cell subset, CD4+ or CD8+ T cells, or bulk PBMC T cells (not recorded which). The source of these receptors is a woman between 45 and 65 years old in good health. Both conserved end residues are part of each CDR3.

J gene	V gene	CDR3 protein
TRBJ2-3	TRBV11-3	CASSLGGGRTADTQYF
TRBJ2-4	TRBV21-1	CASSKGGLAKNIQYF
TRBJ2-3	TRBV20-1	CSASLPRSDTQYF
TRBJ2-1	TRBV28	CASLRQTYNEQFF
TRBJ2-1	TRBV29-1	CSVEPGLAGVSEQFF
TRBJ2-7	TRBV29-1	CSVVVISVTYEQYF
TRBJ2-3	TRBV29-1	CSVSSGRALVGDTQYF
TRBJ2-7	TRBV28	CASSALGASYEQYF
TRBJ2-7	TRBV27	CATGTSYEQYF
TRBJ2-3	TRBV20-1	CSARRQGTDTQYF
TRBJ2-1	TRBV12-3/TRBV12-4	CASTLAVSRYNEQFF
TRBJ1-3	TRBV7-3	CASSDGYSGNTIYF
TRBJ2-1	TRBV9	CASSISGSGDEQFF
TRBJ2-5	TRBV20-1	CSARDGLAVQETQYF
TRBJ2-4	TRBV7-9	CASSLGSQVSGIQYF
TRBJ2-1	TRBV11-2	CASSLSLDTSYNEQFF
TRBJ2-1	TRBV10-3	CAISPQESSYNEQFF
TRBJ1-4	TRBV5-1	CASSFQGSEKLFF
TRBJ2-2	TRBV7-8	CASSLAGITGELFF
TRBJ2-7	TRBV5-6	CASSPSSRIRGEQYF
TRBJ2-1	TRBV10-3	CAISSGLGGVYNEQFF
TRBJ2-1	TRBV7-8	CASSPRDWNDNEQFF
TRBJ1-1	TRBV12-3/TRBV12-4	CASIDLNGVSAFF
TRBJ2-3	TRBV20-1	CSARDIIRASTDTQYF
TRBJ2-3	TRBV15	CATSRFGAGTDTQYF
TRBJ2-3	TRBV3-1	CASSPQQLAATQYF
TRBJ1-5	TRBV12-3/TRBV12-4	CASSLDRINQPQHF
TRBJ2-5	TRBV6-6	CASSFPAGGPQLNQETQYF
TRBJ2-2	TRBV7-2	CASSLARAVLAGELFF
TRBJ2-5	TRBV29-1	CSGARAETQYF
TRBJ2-5	TRBV2	CASRGLAGLQETQYF
TRBJ2-3	TRBV13	CASSQRATKQDTQYF
TRBJ2-3	TRBV24-1	CATSDSSVSTDTQYF
TRBJ1-5	TRBV5-1	CASSLDSYSNQPQHF
TRBJ2-3	TRBV5-1	CASSLEGRTDTQYF
TRBJ2-5	TRBV15	CATSRGTGQETQYF
TRBJ1-2	TRBV6-2/TRBV6-3	CASSFKVVWTF
TRBJ2-3	TRBV28	CASSRDSPSTDTQYF
TRBJ2-1	TRBV20-1	CSATDSGPEQFF
TRBJ2-1	TRBV6-2/TRBV6-3	CASIRDSPDNEQFF